The clone carrying this TCR beta chain was seen at least ten times. The antigen remains unidentified. This specimen belongs to a study of CD8 T cells in ankylosing spondylitis. TCRdb called the 5' RACE reads again in MiXCR, with one record for every CDR3 protein. This repertoire shows 150,000 to 200,000 distinct CDR3 sequences, about 20% found once; its top ten account for approximately 4%. Study findings and constraints: Disease-associated clones were reportedly significantly overrepresented in matched ankylosing spondylitis synovial fluid.

In germline, CDR1 is MNHEY, CDR2 SVGAGI. CDR3 length: 14 residues. Between the trimmed V and J ends, which lost 6 bases and 2 bases, there was a span of 8 bases. Sequenced sample: blood, either unsorted or a sorted T cell fraction (not recorded which). This receptor was obtained from a male donor under 30 with ankylosing spondylitis or in good health (not recorded which). The chain has TRBV6-5 and TRBJ1-6; D call uncertain. In DNA form, the CDR3 reads TGTGCCAGCAGGACCGACACCTATAATTCACCCCTCCACTTT. Encoded protein: CASRTDTYNSPLHF.